This TCR beta chain came from a study of shared clonotypes between healthy human individuals (dated by TCRdb to about 2020). About the study as a whole: The cohort included a few men and a couple of women between 18 and 49 years of age. For each donor, CD4 naive and CD4 memory were each run on three plates, CD8 naive on two plates, and CD8 memory on one plate. The study deeply sequenced blood TCR repertoires of about 5 healthy adults to estimate repertoire size and the extent of clonotype sharing between individuals. To increase sequencing depth and limit assay-specific biases, TCR repertoire library preparation and sequencing were carried out by different laboratories using diverse techniques. Per donor, leukapheresis produced somewhere between about 0.9 and 10 billion PBMCs.

Here is what the overall study found, with its caveats: Based on pairwise subsampling, the degree of clonotype sharing among donors was expected to be affected by sequencing depth. When a few donors were compared, the shared fraction of clonotypes was about 5% for naive CD4, about 4% for naive CD8, 2.3% for memory CD4, and under 0.5% for memory CD8. Compared with non-shared clonotypes, clonotypes shared by all four sorted-subset donors had higher generation probabilities. Rarefaction of sorted-subset datasets indicated incomplete sequencing despite the large sequencing depth. Only blood was sampled, and tissue TCR repertoires likely differ from those in blood. Larger estimated clonotype richness was generally found for naive subsets than for memory subsets. The small number of donors limited the genetic and exposure-history diversity represented.

Healthy HIV-negative adults with no recently reported acute infections or vaccinations were included as donors. Only Caucasian adults living in Nashville, Tennessee, USA were represented among the donors. Magnetic negative selection was used to enrich CD4+ T cells, after which naive cells were positively selected on CD45RA and the negative fraction became the memory subset. After blood collection by leukapheresis, PBMCs were isolated using Ficoll-Histopaque density gradient centrifugation and then cryopreserved in the vapor phase of liquid nitrogen. Purity and quantity of every magnetically sorted T cell population were checked by analytical flow cytometry. From each sorted fraction, genomic DNA was isolated and quantified by UV absorbance on a Nanodrop 2000c. This clone appeared once. No cognate antigen has been identified for it. There are no base qualities to consult, and no much larger clone falls within one base.

Using the deep immunoSEQ assay, TCR CDR3 regions were amplified from genomic DNA by multiplex PCR. Genomic DNA extracted from each cell subset was distributed evenly over all wells of several immunoSEQ 96-well plates, and each plate served as one replicate. For sorted subsets, each replicate PCR was loaded with around 220 ng genomic DNA, equivalent to 32,000 or so T cell genomes. Purified libraries were quantified with a Qubit 3.0 fluorometer, sized on a Bioanalyzer 2100, and re-quantified with the KAPA Library Quantification kit. Every immunoSEQ 96-well plate was sequenced on a dedicated single-read 150-cycle Illumina NextSeq 550 flow cell. As for the authors' bioinformatics: Because the immunoSEQ output included only junctional sequences and no quality scores, the filtering could not be the same as the filtering used for full-length reads. Sequences were annotated with PyIR, a Python wrapper for IgBLAST v1.9, using IMGT germline references to assign V/J genes and CDR3. Any read was removed if the V/J assignment was weak (E-value above 1e-6), the CDR3 was missing, or the read contained stop codons, out-of-frame junctions, or ambiguous translated residues. V3J clonotypes were defined as sequences sharing the same inferred V gene, J gene, and CDR3 amino acid sequence. To compute the percentage overlap between repertoires, the number of shared unique clonotypes was divided by the size of the smaller repertoire. RTK rarefaction, the Chao1 estimator, and Recon v2.1 estimates of unobserved clonotypes were used to assess repertoire richness. Generation probabilities were computed with OLGA for all TCRbeta clonotypes obtained by the gDNA method from several donors. TCRdb provides this immuneACCESS table in a form limited to in-frame rearrangements. Some clones are lacking; in checked studies, under half of them reflect an unresolved V gene, and why the rest are absent is not known. The V and J calls and the clone size are those of that table, but D and trimming were determined from the DNA. This sample holds about 1.1 million clones; around 78% were observed only once. The ten largest clonotypes hold roughly 0.62% of the sample.

The source is a man aged 18 to 35 in good health. Some clones in this sample may be carry-over from other donors' samples. Sequenced material: memory CD4+ T cells from PBMCs. The sample's cell subset or site, from its label and the paper: CD45RA-negative fraction.

The DNA sequence is given as TGTGCCAGCAGCTTAAGGGACAGGGCGGACTATGGCTACACCTTC. It specifies CASSLRDRADYGYTF. The rearrangement joined TRBV7-8 to TRBJ1-2, and 9 bases in between align with TRBD1. Unmatched junction bases come to 4, with V trimmed by 2 bases and J by 3 bases. CDR1 SGHVS and CDR2 FQNEAQ were looked up in the germline V gene. The CDR3 measures 15 amino acids from cysteine to phenylalanine. Only the CDR3 DNA stays, 45 bases, in frame from base 1.